Presented here are 26 T cell receptor beta chains from one specimen sequenced in a study of neurological immune-mediated disorders. TCRdb fed the 5' RACE reads into MiXCR, producing one record per CDR3 protein. Found here are some 28,000 distinct CDR3 sequences, approximately 6.6% of them singletons; the top ten hold about 9%. Sequencing was carried out using PBMCs. The receptors here all came from a woman between 45 and 65 years old in good health.

This clonotype was counted many times. V usage is TRBV28 and J usage is TRBJ2-3; the D is unclear. This CDR3 comprises 11 residues. V was shortened by 6 bases and J by 7 bases, with 8 bases between the two germline ends. Germline V gene sequence: CDR1 MDHEN, CDR2 SYDVKM. DNA of the CDR3: TGTGCCAGCAGGAGTTCTAATACGCAGTATTTT. Encoded protein: CASRSSNTQYF. Variable domain in full (rest from reference TRBV28 and TRBJ2-3): DVKVTQSSRYLVKRTGEKVFLECVQDMDHENMFWYRQDPGLGLRLIYFSYDVKMKEKGDIPEGYSVSREKKERFSLILESASTNQTSMYLCASRSSNTQYFGPGTRLTVL.

This clonotype was observed at least ten times. This rearrangement joins TRBV12-3 or TRBV12-4 to TRBJ1-5, with a weak D call TRBD1 (6 bases). This CDR3 spans 14 amino acids. Trimming removed 6 bases at V and 5 bases at J, with 14 bases between. CDR3 sequence reads: CASRRRGGDQPQHF. The CDR3 nucleotides are TGTGCCAGCAGGCGCAGGGGCGGGGATCAGCCCCAGCATTTT.

This clonotype was counted many times. The chain couples TRBV3-1 to TRBJ2-2, with TRBD1 matching 9 bases. J was trimmed by 5 bases and V by 4 bases; bases with no gene match: 5. Germline V CDR1 and CDR2: LGHDT, YNNKEL (reference sequence). CDR3 length: 15 residues. The CDR3, as DNA: TGTGCCAGCAGCCTAGGAGGACAGGGGACCGGGGAGCTGTTTTTT. Its translation is CASSLGGQGTGELFF.

This clonotype appeared a single time. The J gene is TRBJ2-1, the V gene TRBV19; 12 bases map to TRBD2. V shed 7 bases and J 3 bases; nucleotides not matched to a gene: 7. The CDR3 has 16 residues. CDR1 is LNHDA and CDR2 is SQIVND in the germline V gene (reference sequence). The chain's CDR3 is CASTWQTSGSYNEQFF. CDR3 in DNA: TGTGCCAGTACCTGGCAGACTAGCGGGAGCTACAATGAGCAGTTCTTC. Drawing the rest from reference TRBV19 and TRBJ2-1, the complete variable domain is DGGITQSPKYLFRKEGQNVTLSCEQNLNHDAMYWYRQDPGQGLRLIYYSQIVNDFQKGDIAEGYSVSREKKESFPLTVTSAQKNPTAFYLCASTWQTSGSYNEQFFGPGTRLTVL.

The V gene is TRBV15, the J gene TRBJ2-3; D is unresolved. Germline V gives CDR1 LNHNV, CDR2 YYDKDF (reference sequence). Trimming shortened V by 5 bases and J by 1 base, and 19 bases separated the two germline ends. The CDR3 contains 17 residues. CDR3 in amino acids: CATSDLSRKRRTDTQYF. The CDR3 nucleotides are TGTGCCACCAGCGACTTAAGTCGGAAACGACGCACAGATACGCAGTATTTT.

In its sample, this clonotype was seen many times. The chain carries TRBV7-2 and TRBJ2-7; a weak D match, TRBD1 (6 bases). Germline loops: CDR1 SGHTA, CDR2 FQGNSA. The CDR3 is 13 amino acids. Trimming cost V 4 bases and J 5 bases, with 12 bases left between them. The CDR3 DNA reads TGTGCCAGCAGCTGGAGGACAGACCACGAGCAGTACTTC. It specifies CASSWRTDHEQYF.

This clonotype was seen ten or more times. The V and J genes are TRBV2 and TRBJ2-7, with no clear D. The CDR3 runs 11 residues. V dropped 9 bases and J dropped 0 bases, with 6 bases sitting between them. CDR1 is SNHLY and CDR2 is FYNNEI in the germline V gene. The CDR3 spells CASANSYEQYF. CDR3 DNA: TGTGCCAGTGCCAACTCCTACGAGCAGTACTTC.

This clonotype was detected ten times or more. The V and J genes are TRBV7-9 and TRBJ1-1; D is ambiguous. This CDR3 is 13 amino acids long. The germline V gene has CDR1 SEHNR and CDR2 FQNEAQ (reference sequence). V lost 2 bases and J lost 1, with 5 bases in between. The CDR3, as DNA: TGTGCCAGCAGCTTATTCGAGAACACTGAAGCTTTCTTT. It specifies CASSLFENTEAFF.

This clonotype was recorded many times. This chain joins TRBV7-2 and TRBJ2-7; TRBD2 agrees at 8 bases. The CDR3 runs 15 residues. Germline assignment: CDR1 SGHTA and CDR2 FQGNSA. Trimming removed 5 bases from V and 4 bases from J; junction bases left unmatched: 10. The chain's CDR3 is CASSRMAGGVYEQYF. The CDR3 bases are TGTGCCAGCAGCCGGATGGCGGGAGGAGTGTACGAGCAGTACTTC.

This clonotype was seen many times. The V call is TRBV6-5, the J call TRBJ1-5; D unresolved. The CDR3 is 13 residues long. Germline CDR1 is MNHEY and CDR2 is SVGAGI. Trimming shortened V by 4 bases and J by 6 bases, and 10 bases separated the two germline ends. DNA for the CDR3: TGTGCCAGCAGTTTAACTGGAGGTCAGCCCCAGCATTTT. Its translation: CASSLTGGQPQHF.

At least ten counts were recorded for this clonotype. The chain couples TRBV20-1 to TRBJ2-3, with D possibly being TRBD2 (7 bases). The CDR3 covers 14 residues. Germline V gene data show CDR1 as DFQATT and CDR2 as SNEGSKA (reference sequence). V lost 6 bases and J 1 base, leaving 14 bases between the germline ends. The CDR3 loop reads CSAIGGVGTDTQYF. In nucleotides, the CDR3 is TGCAGTGCGATAGGGGGGGTTGGCACAGATACGCAGTATTTT.

A few counts support this clonotype. The chain is built from TRBV20-1 and TRBJ1-4; D perhaps matches TRBD1 (6 bases). Per the germline V gene, CDR1 is DFQATT and CDR2 is SNEGSKA (reference sequence). V was cut by 5 bases and J by 7 bases, with 17 bases left in between. The CDR3 length is 14 residues. The CDR3 is CSASEGGVREKLFF. The CDR3 coding sequence is TGCAGTGCTTCCGAGGGGGGGGTACGTGAAAAACTGTTTTTT.

In this sample, this clonotype turned up many times. This rearrangement joins TRBV29-1 to TRBJ2-1, with 8 bases identical to TRBD1. This CDR3 has 15 residues. Germline loops: CDR1 SQVTM, CDR2 ANQGSEA. J lost 7 bases, V lost 0 bases, and 8 bases had no gene match. In nucleotides, the CDR3 is TGCAGCGTTGAAGAGATGGCAGGGGGCTTGAATGAGCAGTTCTTC. It yields the protein CSVEEMAGGLNEQFF.

This clonotype has ten or more counts. The chain links TRBV20-1 to TRBJ2-1; 10 bases line up with TRBD2. The CDR3 extends over 18 amino acids. The V gene's germline CDR1 is DFQATT and CDR2 SNEGSKA (reference sequence). V gave up 0 bases and J gave up 1 base; unmatched junction bases: 9. CDR3 amino acids: CSARELAGRSGSYNEQFF. The CDR3 DNA reads as TGCAGTGCTAGAGAACTAGCGGGGCGATCGGGTTCCTACAATGAGCAGTTCTTC.

This clonotype showed up just a few times. This chain uses TRBV7-3 with TRBJ2-3; 7 nucleotides agree with TRBD1. The CDR3 is 15 residues long. V lost 3 bases, J lost 4 bases, and 7 bases stayed unmatched. CDR1 is SGHTA and CDR2 is FQGTGA in the germline V gene. The CDR3 DNA sequence: TGTGCCAGCAGCTTCCACAGGGGTGGCGCAGATACGCAGTATTTT. As protein: CASSFHRGGADTQYF.

This clonotype was seen many times. The CDR3 is CATSDATTGPEDTQYF. CDR3 sequence (DNA): TGTGCCACCAGTGACGCCACTACGGGGCCCGAAGATACGCAGTATTTT. The chain joins TRBV24-1 to TRBJ2-3; D could derive from TRBD1 or TRBD2 (5 bases each). In germline, CDR1 is KGHDR, CDR2 SFDVKD. CDR3 size: 16 residues. Trimming left V 4 bases short and J 5 bases short, with 18 bases between.

This clonotype was seen many times. The CDR3 nucleotides read TGCAGTGCTAAATCGGGGTCTGGGACAGATACGCAGTATTTT. Translation: CSAKSGSGTDTQYF. J is TRBJ2-3 and V is TRBV20-1, with D possibly matching TRBD2 (5 bases). From germline, CDR1 is DFQATT and CDR2 SNEGSKA (reference sequence). The CDR3 has 14 amino acids. With 4 bases removed from V and 3 bases from J, the gap between germline ends came to 14 bases.

This clonotype was counted ten times or more. The rearrangement joins TRBV20-1 to TRBJ1-1; 7 bases agree with TRBD1. CDR1 and CDR2 from the germline V gene are DFQATT and SNEGSKA (reference sequence). V was pared by 5 bases and J by 5 bases, with 8 bases of the junction left unmatched. The CDR3 is made up of 13 amino acids. This CDR3 is CSAPPTGRTEAFF. The CDR3 DNA is TGCAGTGCTCCCCCGACAGGGAGAACTGAAGCTTTCTTT.

This clonotype is classed as medium-sized. The chain couples TRBV6-6 to TRBJ2-7; no firm D call. Trimming left V 5 bases short and J 4 bases short, with 6 bases between. Germline V gives CDR1 MNHNY, CDR2 SVGAGI (reference sequence). The CDR3 spans 11 residues. CDR3: CASSDPYEQYF. The CDR3 DNA reads as TGTGCCAGCAGTGACCCATACGAGCAGTACTTC.

This clonotype was counted ten times or more. V gene TRBV7-2 combines with J gene TRBJ2-1; 7 positions match TRBD2. The CDR3 sequence is 16 residues long. CDR1 and CDR2 (germline): SGHTA, FQGNSA. Trimming took 0 bases from V and 7 from J; bases not matched to a gene: 9. The CDR3 sequence: CASSLAPGRAGNEQFF. Written as DNA, the CDR3 is TGTGCCAGCAGCTTAGCTCCGGGGAGGGCCGGGAATGAGCAGTTCTTC. Complete variable domain (other parts from reference TRBV7-2 and TRBJ2-1): GAGVSQSPSNKVTEKGKDVELRCDPISGHTALYWYRQSLGQGLEFLIYFQGNSAPDKSGLPSDRFSAERTGGSVSTLTIQRTQQEDSAVYLCASSLAPGRAGNEQFFGPGTRLTVL.

The table lists this clonotype with many counts. The V and J genes are TRBV18 and TRBJ1-1; D call uncertain. Germline-derived CDR1 and CDR2 are KGHSH and LQKENI. Trimming pared 7 bases from V and 10 bases from J, leaving 19 bases between. This CDR3 region has 13 residues. CDR3 loop: CASYTGEGGRAFF. The CDR3 region has the DNA TGTGCCAGCTACACCGGGGAGGGCGGGAGAGCTTTCTTT.

This clonotype was recorded once. The V call is TRBV7-3, the J call TRBJ1-5; 7 bases map to TRBD1. Germline CDR1 SGHTA, CDR2 FQGTGA. The CDR3 is 13 residues long. In DNA, the CDR3 is TGTGTCAGTAGCCGGGACAGTGGATCGCCCCAGCATTTT. It yields the protein CVSSRDSGSPQHF.

As concerns this clonotype: A single base separates this from a much larger clone, so it may be a read error. The chain carries TRBV5-5 and TRBJ2-3; D gene uncertain. The CDR3 is 16 amino acids. Trimming shortened V by 5 bases and J by 5 bases, and 21 bases separated the two germline ends. Looked up from germline, CDR1 is SGHKS and CDR2 is YYEKEE (reference sequence). This CDR3 reads CASRSGRHWDVDTQYF. The CDR3 DNA reads as TGTGCCAGCAGATCTGGACGCCACTGGGATGTAGATACGCAGTATTTT.

The sample holds many counts of this clonotype. The V and J genes are TRBV7-2 and TRBJ2-4; 7 nucleotides line up with TRBD2. After removal of 5 bases from V and 5 bases from J, the junction contained 3 bases not matched to a gene. The germline V gene has CDR1 SGHTA and CDR2 FQGNSA. The CDR3 totals 13 residues. Here the CDR3 reads CASSHGRQNIQYF. Here the CDR3 DNA reads TGTGCCAGCAGCCACGGGAGGCAAAACATTCAGTACTTC.

Within the sample, this clonotype is medium-sized (0.01 to 0.1%). The rearrangement uses TRBV5-6 and TRBJ2-7; D might be TRBD2 (7 bases). V lost 4 bases and J 6 bases, leaving 17 bases between the germline ends. Per germline, CDR1 SGHDT and CDR2 YYEEEE. The length of the CDR3 is 14 residues. The DNA for the CDR3 is TGTGCCAGCAGCCCAGGGGCGGGAGTGCCCGAGCAGTACTTC. This sequence encodes CASSPGAGVPEQYF.

This clonotype appeared many times. The gene calls are TRBV29-1 and TRBJ2-1, with unresolved D. Trimming left V 1 base short and J 8 bases short, with 9 bases between. CDR1 is SQVTM and CDR2 is ANQGSEA in the germline V gene. The CDR3 has 12 amino acids. The CDR3 sequence is CSVEVGRDEQFF. CDR3 nucleotides: TGCAGCGTTGAAGTGGGAAGGGATGAGCAGTTCTTC.